The rows below give T cell receptor beta chains drawn from one sample of a study of human thymus T cells. This table comes from immunoSEQ multiplex PCR, and its TCRdb copy is limited to in-frame clones, with some not included. This sample has 65,000 to 90,000 clones; approximately 95% occur once, and the top ten carry 0.03% to 0.035%. Sequencing used thymus tissue. The source of these receptors is a girl in the first two years of life with a congenital heart defect but otherwise immunologically healthy. The CDR3 runs from the conserved cysteine through the conserved F or W.

V gene: TRBV11-2
J gene: TRBJ2-7
CDR3 protein: CASSPRTSGSSYEQYF

V gene: TRBV5-6
J gene: TRBJ2-3
CDR3 protein: CASSYPSLSSTDTQYF

V gene: TRBV5-5
J gene: TRBJ2-7
CDR3 protein: CASSLDVGAPYEQYF

V gene: TRBV7-9
J gene: TRBJ2-7
CDR3 protein: CASSLDLVPYEQYF

V gene: TRBV9
J gene: TRBJ2-5
CDR3 protein: CASSVGSSLAGEETQYF

V gene: TRBV6-1
J gene: TRBJ2-3
CDR3 protein: CASKGVYTQYF

V gene: TRBV9
J gene: TRBJ1-2
CDR3 protein: CASSASGGEGYTF

V gene: TRBV4-2
J gene: TRBJ1-4
CDR3 protein: CASSQPKQKQGSLPNEKLFF

V gene: TRBV7-9
J gene: TRBJ2-1
CDR3 protein: CASSYSYNEQFF

V gene: TRBV6-6
J gene: TRBJ1-2
CDR3 protein: CASSQPGQGDGYTF